This TCR beta chain comes out of a study of cytomegalovirus exposure and HLA in healthy donors. Vbeta (60) and Jbeta (13) primers were used in the PCR. Clones were sequenced by immunoSEQ multiplex PCR, and TCRdb holds only the in-frame ones, with some missing. The profile covers approximately 150,000 clones, with roughly 80% appearing a single time and roughly 13% taken by the ten largest. Trimming removed 6 bases from V and 5 bases from J, with 18 bases in between. The CDR3 runs 14 residues. Germline V CDR1 and CDR2: SGHRS, YFSETQ. This chain uses TRBV5-1 with TRBJ2-7; a possible D gene is TRBD2 (5 bases). Material: PBMCs. The clonotype was recovered from a woman aged 45-59 years in good health and CMV-seronegative. The CDR3 DNA follows: TGCGCCAGCACCCCTTCCGGGGATCGGGACGAGCAGTACTTC. Translated, it gives CASTPSGDRDEQYF.